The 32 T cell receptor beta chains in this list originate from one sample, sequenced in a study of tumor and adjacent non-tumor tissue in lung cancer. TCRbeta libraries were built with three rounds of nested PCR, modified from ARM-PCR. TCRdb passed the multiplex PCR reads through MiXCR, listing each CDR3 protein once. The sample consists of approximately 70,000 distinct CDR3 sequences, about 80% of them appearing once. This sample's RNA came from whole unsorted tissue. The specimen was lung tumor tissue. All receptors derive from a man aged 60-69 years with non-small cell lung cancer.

CDR3 loop: CIASPPGTQSAEAFF. The CDR3 nucleotides read TGCATTGCGTCGCCACCGGGGACGCAATCCGCTGAAGCTTTCTTT. The chain is built from TRBV20-1 and TRBJ1-1; TRBD1 is a possible D gene (5 bases). Germline V CDR1 and CDR2: DFQATT, SNEGSKA (reference sequence). The CDR3 extends over 15 amino acids.

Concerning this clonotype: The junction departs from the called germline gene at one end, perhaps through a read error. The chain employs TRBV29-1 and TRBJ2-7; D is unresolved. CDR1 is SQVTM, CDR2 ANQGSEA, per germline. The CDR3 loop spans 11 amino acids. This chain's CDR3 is CSVTAAYEQYF. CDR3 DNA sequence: TGCAGCGTTACGGCAGCCTACGAGCAGTATTTC.

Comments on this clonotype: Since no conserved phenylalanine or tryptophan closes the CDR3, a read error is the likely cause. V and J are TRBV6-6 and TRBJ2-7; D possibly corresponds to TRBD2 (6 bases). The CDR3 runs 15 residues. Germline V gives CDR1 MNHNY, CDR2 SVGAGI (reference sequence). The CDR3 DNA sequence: TGTGCCAGCAGTTCCGGGAGCTTCAAGTCCTACGGGCAGTACTCC. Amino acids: CASSSGSFKSYGQYS.

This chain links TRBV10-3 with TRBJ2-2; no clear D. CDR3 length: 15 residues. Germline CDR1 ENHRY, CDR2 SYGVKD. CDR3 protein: CTTSDEISNTGELFF. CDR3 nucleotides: TGTACCACCTCGGACGAAATATCGAACACCGGGGAGCTGTTTTTT.

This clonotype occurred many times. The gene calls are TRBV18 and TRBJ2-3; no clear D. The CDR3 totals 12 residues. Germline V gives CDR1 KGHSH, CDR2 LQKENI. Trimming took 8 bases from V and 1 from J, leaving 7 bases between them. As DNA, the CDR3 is TGTGCCAGCACCCTAGGCACAGATACGCAGTATTTT. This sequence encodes CASTLGTDTQYF.

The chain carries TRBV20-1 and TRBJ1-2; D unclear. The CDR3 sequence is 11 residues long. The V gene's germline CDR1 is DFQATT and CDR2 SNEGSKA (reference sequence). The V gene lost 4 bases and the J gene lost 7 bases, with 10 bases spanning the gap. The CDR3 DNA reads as TGCAGTGCTACCGGGGATTGTGGCTACACCTTC. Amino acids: CSATGDCGYTF.

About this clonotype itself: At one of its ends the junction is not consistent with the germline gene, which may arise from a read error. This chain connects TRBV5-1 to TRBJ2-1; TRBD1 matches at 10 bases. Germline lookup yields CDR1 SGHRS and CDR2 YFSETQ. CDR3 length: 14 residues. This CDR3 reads CAISSGTGANEQFF. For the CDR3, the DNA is TGCGCCATCAGCTCCGGGACAGGGGCGAATGAGCAGTTCTTC.

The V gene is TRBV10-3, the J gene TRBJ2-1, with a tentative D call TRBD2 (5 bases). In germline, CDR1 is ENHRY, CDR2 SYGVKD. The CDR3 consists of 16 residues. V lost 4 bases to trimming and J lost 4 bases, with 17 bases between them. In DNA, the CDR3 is TGTGCCATCAGTGGGTCGATGGCGGGCGCATACAATGAGCAGTTCTTC. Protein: CAISGSMAGAYNEQFF.

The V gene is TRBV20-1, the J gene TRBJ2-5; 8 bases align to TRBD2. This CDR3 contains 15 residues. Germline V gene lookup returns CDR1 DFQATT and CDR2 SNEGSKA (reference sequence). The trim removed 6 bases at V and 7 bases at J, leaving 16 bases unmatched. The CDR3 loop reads CSATTSGRVLGTQYF. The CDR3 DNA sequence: TGCAGTGCCACCACTAGCGGAAGGGTCCTTGGGACCCAGTACTTC.

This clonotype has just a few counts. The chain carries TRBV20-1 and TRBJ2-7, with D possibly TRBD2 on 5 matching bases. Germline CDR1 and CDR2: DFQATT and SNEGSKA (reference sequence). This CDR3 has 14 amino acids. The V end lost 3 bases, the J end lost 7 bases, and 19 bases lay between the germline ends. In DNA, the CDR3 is TGCAGTGCTAGGAGAGTGGGAGAGGGTTATGAGCAGTACTTC. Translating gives CSARRVGEGYEQYF.

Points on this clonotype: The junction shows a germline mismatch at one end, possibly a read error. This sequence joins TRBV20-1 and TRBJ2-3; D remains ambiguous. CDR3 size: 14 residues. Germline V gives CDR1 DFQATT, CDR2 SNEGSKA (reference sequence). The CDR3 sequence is CSAIFWAHTDTQYF. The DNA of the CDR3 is TGCAGTGCCATTTTCTGGGCACACACAGATACGCAATATTTT.

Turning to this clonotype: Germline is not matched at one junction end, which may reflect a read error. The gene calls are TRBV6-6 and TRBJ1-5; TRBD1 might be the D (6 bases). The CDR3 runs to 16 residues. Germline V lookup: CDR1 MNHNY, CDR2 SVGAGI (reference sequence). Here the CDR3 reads CASSYYTGGGNQPQRF. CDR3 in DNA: TGTGCCAGCAGTTACTACACAGGTGGGGGCAATCAGCCCCAGCGTTTT.

This chain's CDR3 is CSVERDIGELFF. Written as DNA, the CDR3 is TGCAGCGTTGAGAGGGACATCGGGGAGCTGTTTTTT. The chain combines TRBV29-1 with TRBJ2-2; D may be TRBD1 (6 bases). With 3 bases removed from V and 7 bases from J, the gap between germline ends came to 9 bases. The CDR3 is made up of 12 amino acids. Germline lookup yields CDR1 SQVTM and CDR2 ANQGSEA.

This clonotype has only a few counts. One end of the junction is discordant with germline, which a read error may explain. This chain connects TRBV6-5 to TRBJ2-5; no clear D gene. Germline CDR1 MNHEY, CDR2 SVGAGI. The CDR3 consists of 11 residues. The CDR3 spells CASSYGMTQYF. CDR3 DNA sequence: TGTGCCAGCAGTTACGGAATGACCCAGTACTTT.

The CDR3 loop reads CRAQRDRGANVLTF. The DNA for the CDR3 is TGCAGGGCTCAGAGGGACAGGGGGGCCAACGTCCTGACTTTC. The chain combines TRBV20-1 with TRBJ2-6; 8 bases align to TRBD1. From germline, CDR1 is DFQATT and CDR2 SNEGSKA (reference sequence). The CDR3 runs to 14 residues.

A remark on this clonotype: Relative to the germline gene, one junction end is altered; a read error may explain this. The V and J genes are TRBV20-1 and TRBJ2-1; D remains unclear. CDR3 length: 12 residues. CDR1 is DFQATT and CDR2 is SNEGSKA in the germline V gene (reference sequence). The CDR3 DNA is TGCAGTGCTAGGGGATCGAACAGTGAGGAGTTCTTC. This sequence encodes CSARGSNSEEFF.

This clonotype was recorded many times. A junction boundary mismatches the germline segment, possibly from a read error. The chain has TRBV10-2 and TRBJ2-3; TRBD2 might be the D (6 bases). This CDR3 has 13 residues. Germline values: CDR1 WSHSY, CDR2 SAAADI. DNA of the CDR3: TGCACCAGCGGAACGCGGGAACCAGATACGCAGTATTTT. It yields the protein CTSGTREPDTQYF.

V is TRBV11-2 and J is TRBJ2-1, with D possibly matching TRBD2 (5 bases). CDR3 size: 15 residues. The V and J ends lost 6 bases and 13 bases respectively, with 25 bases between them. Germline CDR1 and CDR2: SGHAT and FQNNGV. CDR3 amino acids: CASSRTRGSAFEQFF. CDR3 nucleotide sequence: TGTGCCAGCAGTCGTACTAGAGGGAGTGCCTTTGAACAGTTCTTC.

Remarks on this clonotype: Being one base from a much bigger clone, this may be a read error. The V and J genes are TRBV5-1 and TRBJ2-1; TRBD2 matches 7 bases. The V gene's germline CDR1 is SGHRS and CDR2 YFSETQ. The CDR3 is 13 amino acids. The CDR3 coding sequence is TGCGCCAGCGGCTTGCGACTAGCCGATGAGCAGTTCTTC. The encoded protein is CASGLRLADEQFF. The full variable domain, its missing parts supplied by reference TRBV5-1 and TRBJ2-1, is KAGVTQTPRYLIKTRGQQVTLSCSPISGHRSVSWYQQTPGQGLQFLFEYFSETQRNKGNFPGRFSGRQFSNSRSEMNVSTLELGDSALYLCASGLRLADEQFFGPGTRLTVL.

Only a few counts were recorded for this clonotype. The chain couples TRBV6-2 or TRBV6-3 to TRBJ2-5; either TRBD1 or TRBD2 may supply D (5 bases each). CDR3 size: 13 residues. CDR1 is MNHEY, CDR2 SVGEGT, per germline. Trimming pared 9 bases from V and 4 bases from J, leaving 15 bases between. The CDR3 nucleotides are TGTGCCAGTAGCCTCGAGGGGCTAGAGACCCAGTACTTC. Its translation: CASSLEGLETQYF.

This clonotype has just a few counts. The CDR3 spells CASSLVAGNGNTEAFF. The CDR3 DNA follows: TGCGCCAGCAGCTTAGTCGCAGGGAATGGCAACACTGAAGCTTTCTTT. This rearrangement joins TRBV5-1 to TRBJ1-1; perhaps TRBD1 as D (5 bases). Germline V gives CDR1 SGHRS, CDR2 YFSETQ. The CDR3 extends over 16 amino acids. V shed 2 bases and J shed 2 bases, with 16 bases lying between them.

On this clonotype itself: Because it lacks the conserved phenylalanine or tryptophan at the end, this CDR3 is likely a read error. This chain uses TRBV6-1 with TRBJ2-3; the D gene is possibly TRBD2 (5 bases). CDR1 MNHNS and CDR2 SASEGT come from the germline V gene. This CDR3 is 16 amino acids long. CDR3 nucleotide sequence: TGTGCCGGGAGCCACACGACCTGGCCTCCCACAAATACGCAGTATGTT. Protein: CAGSHTTWPPTNTQYV.

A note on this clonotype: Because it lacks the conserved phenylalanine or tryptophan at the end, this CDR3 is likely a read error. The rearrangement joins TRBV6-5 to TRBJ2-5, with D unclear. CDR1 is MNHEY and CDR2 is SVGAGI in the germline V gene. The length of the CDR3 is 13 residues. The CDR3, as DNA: TGTGTCAACATGCCCTCGCTTGGCGAGACACAGTACATC. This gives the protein CVNMPSLGETQYI.

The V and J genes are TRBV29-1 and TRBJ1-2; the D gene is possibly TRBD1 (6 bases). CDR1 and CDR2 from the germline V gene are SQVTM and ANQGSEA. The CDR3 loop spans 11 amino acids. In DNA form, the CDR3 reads TGCGGTGTTGCCAGGGGCTATGGCTACACCTTC. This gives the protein CGVARGYGYTF.

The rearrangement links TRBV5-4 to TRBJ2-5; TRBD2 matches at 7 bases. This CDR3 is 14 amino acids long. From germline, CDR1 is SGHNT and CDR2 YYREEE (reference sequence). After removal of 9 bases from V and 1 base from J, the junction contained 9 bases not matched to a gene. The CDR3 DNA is TGTGCCAACTGTTCCGGGACTACCCAAGAGACCCAGTACTTC. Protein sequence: CANCSGTTQETQYF. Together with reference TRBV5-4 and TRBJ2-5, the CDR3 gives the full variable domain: ETGVTQSPTHLIKTRGQQVTLRCSSQSGHNTVSWYQQALGQGPQFIFQYYREEENGRGNFPPRFSGLQFPNYSSELNVNALELDDSALYLCANCSGTTQETQYFGPGTRLLVL.

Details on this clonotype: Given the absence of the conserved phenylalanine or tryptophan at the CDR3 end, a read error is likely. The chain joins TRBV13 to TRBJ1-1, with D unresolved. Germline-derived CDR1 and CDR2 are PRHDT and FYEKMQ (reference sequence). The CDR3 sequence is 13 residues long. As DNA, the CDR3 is TGTGTCAGCAGCTTCACTCAGAACACTGAAGCTTTCGTT. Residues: CVSSFTQNTEAFV.

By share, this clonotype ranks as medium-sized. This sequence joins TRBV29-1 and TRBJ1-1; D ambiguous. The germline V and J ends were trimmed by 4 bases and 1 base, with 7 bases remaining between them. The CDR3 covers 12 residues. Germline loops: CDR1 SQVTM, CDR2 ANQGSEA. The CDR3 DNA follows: TGCAGCGTTGTATCGGGGAACACTGAAGCTTTCTTT. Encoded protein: CSVVSGNTEAFF.

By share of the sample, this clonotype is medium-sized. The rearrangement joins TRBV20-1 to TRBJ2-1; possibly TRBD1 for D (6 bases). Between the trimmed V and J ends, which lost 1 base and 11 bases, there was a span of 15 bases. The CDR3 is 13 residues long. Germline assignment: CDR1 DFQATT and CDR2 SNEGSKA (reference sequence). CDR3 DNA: TGCAGTGCTAGAGTAGAGGGGGTGCCGAAGCAGTTCTTC. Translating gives CSARVEGVPKQFF.

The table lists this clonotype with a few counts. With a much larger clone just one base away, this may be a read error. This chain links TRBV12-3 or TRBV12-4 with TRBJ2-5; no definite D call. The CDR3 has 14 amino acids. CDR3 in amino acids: CASSLGHLQEIQYF. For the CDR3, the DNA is TGTGCCAGCAGTTTAGGGCATTTACAAGAGATCCAGTACTTC.

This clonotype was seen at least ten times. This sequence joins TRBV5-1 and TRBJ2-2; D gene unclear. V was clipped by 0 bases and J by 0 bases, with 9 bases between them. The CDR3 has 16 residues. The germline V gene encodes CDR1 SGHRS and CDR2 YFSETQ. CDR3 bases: TGCGCCAGCAGCTTGGCCGGCAGTACGAACACCGGGGAGCTGTTTTTT. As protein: CASSLAGSTNTGELFF.

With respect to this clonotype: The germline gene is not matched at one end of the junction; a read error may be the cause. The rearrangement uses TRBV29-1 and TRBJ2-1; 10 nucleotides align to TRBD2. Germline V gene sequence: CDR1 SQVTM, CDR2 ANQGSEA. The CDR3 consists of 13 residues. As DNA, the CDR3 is TGCAGCGTTGGGCTAGCGGGAGCGGTGGAGCAGTTATTC. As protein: CSVGLAGAVEQLF.

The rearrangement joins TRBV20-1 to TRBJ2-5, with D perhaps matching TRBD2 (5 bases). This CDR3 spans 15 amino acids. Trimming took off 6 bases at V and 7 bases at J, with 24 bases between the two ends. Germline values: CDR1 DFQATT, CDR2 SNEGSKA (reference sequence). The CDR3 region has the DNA TGCAGTGCCACCACTAGTGGGAATGCCTTTGGGACCCAGTACTTC. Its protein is CSATTSGNAFGTQYF.